These 7 T cell receptor beta chains were sequenced from one sample in a study of Ad26.COV2.S vaccination and SARS-CoV-2 variants. Measured with immunoSEQ multiplex PCR; TCRdb has only the in-frame clones, and not every one. The data show 430,000 or so clones, roughly 89% seen once. As for treatment: roughly 19 received Ad26.COV2.S at low or high dose, single or two shots; 5 received placebo; per-sample allocation not given. Day 63 after the first injection of vaccine or placebo was the sampling time. The input for sequencing was peripheral blood, taken in a trial of Ad26.COV2.S vaccine versus placebo. These TCRs come from a person aged 18 to 65 who received the Ad26.COV2.S COVID-19 vaccine or a placebo.

This clone appeared once. This chain joins TRBV11-3 and TRBJ2-2; the D call may be TRBD1 or TRBD2 (7 bases each). The CDR3 is made up of 16 amino acids. The V gene's germline CDR1 is SGHNT and CDR2 YENEEA. V lost 5 bases to trimming and J lost 1 base, with 14 bases between them. CDR3 bases: TGTGCCAGCAGCCCACAGGGGAGGGGGAACACCGGGGAGCTGTTTTTT. Its translation is CASSPQGRGNTGELFF.

The chain uses TRBV3-1 (or the pseudogene TRBV3-2) and TRBJ1-3; D might be TRBD1 (5 bases). Germline V gives CDR1 LGHDT, CDR2 YNNKEL (reference sequence). V lost 3 bases and J lost 6, with 12 bases in between. This CDR3 region has 14 residues. The CDR3 nucleotides read TGTGCCAGCAGCCACCCGGGACGGATAAACACCATATATTTT. Protein: CASSHPGRINTIYF.

The rearrangement joins TRBV20-1 to TRBJ2-7, with 9 bases identical to TRBD2. CDR1 is DFQATT and CDR2 is SNEGSKA in the germline V gene (reference sequence). Unmatched junction bases numbered 2, after V lost 8 bases and J lost 3 bases. The CDR3 sequence is 11 residues long. The CDR3 here is CSLAGLYEQYF. The CDR3 DNA reads TGCAGTCTAGCGGGGCTCTACGAGCAGTACTTC.

The V and J genes are TRBV6-1 and TRBJ2-7; D not certain. V was pared by 1 base and J by 4 bases, with 17 bases between. Looked up from germline, CDR1 is MNHNS and CDR2 is SASEGT. The CDR3 has 16 amino acids. CDR3 sequence (DNA): TGTGCCAGCAGTGAAGGGTACATTTATGGTAGGTACGAGCAGTACGTC. Translation: CASSEGYIYGRYEQYV.

The chain combines TRBV6-5 with TRBJ2-3; a possible D gene is TRBD1 (5 bases). Per the germline V gene, CDR1 is MNHEY and CDR2 is SVGAGI. The V gene lost 2 bases and the J gene lost 0 bases, with 12 bases spanning the gap. The CDR3 sequence is 16 residues long. CDR3 coding DNA: TGTGCCAGCAGTTACCGCGGACAAGCTAGCACAGATACGCAGTATTTT. Amino acid sequence: CASSYRGQASTDTQYF.

This chain joins TRBV6-2 or TRBV6-3 and TRBJ2-7; D not certain. The CDR3 loop spans 11 amino acids. Per germline, CDR1 MNHEY and CDR2 SVGEGT. Trimming stripped 5 bases from V and 4 bases from J, with 6 bases between. CDR3 coding DNA: TGTGCCAGCAGTGATCCGTACGAGCAGTACTTC. This encodes CASSDPYEQYF.

The V gene is TRBV5-5, the J gene TRBJ1-1; TRBD1 might be the D (5 bases). CDR1 is SGHKS and CDR2 is YYEKEE in the germline V gene (reference sequence). The CDR3 runs to 13 residues. Trimming left V 4 bases short and J 3 bases short, with 10 bases between. CDR3 DNA: TGTGCCAGCAGCCTTCGGGGGGACACTGAAGCTTTCTTT. This gives the protein CASSLRGDTEAFF.